Below are 22 T cell receptor beta chains sequenced from a single sample in a study of blood T cell repertoires in COVID-19. Using immunoSEQ multiplex PCR, the repertoire was profiled, and TCRdb retains in-frame clones only, with some absent. The table lists about 220,000 clones, less than 90% of them singletons. What was sequenced was PBMCs or T cells enriched from blood (not recorded which). These TCRs come from a middle-aged woman who had recovered from COVID-19.

V gene TRBV4-1 combines with J gene TRBJ2-7; 7 nucleotides line up with TRBD2. Germline assignment: CDR1 MGHRA and CDR2 YSYEKL. The CDR3 consists of 15 residues. J gave up 4 bases and V 3 bases, and 9 bases lay outside the gene matches. Here the CDR3 DNA reads TGCGCCAGCAGCCATTCCCTGGTCGGGGGGTACGAGCAGTACGTC. Its translation is CASSHSLVGGYEQYV.

The chain is built from TRBV2 and TRBJ1-3; D uncertain. Germline-derived CDR1 and CDR2 are SNHLY and FYNNEI. V was trimmed by 1 base and J by 2 bases, leaving 9 bases between them. CDR3 length: 15 amino acids. CDR3 nucleotides: TGTGCCAGCAGTGAAGGGCAAAACCCTGGAAACACCATATATTTT. It codes for CASSEGQNPGNTIYF. Full variable domain (remainder filled in from reference TRBV2 and TRBJ1-3): EPEVTQTPSHQVTQMGQEVILRCVPISNHLYFYWYRQILGQKVEFLVSFYNNEISEKSEIFDDQFSVERPDGSNFTLKIRSTKLEDSAMYFCASSEGQNPGNTIYFGEGSWLTVV.

J is TRBJ2-7 and V is TRBV7-2, with TRBD1 matching 7 bases. The germline V gene has CDR1 SGHTA and CDR2 FQGNSA. V gave up 1 base and J gave up 3 bases; unmatched junction bases: 3. The CDR3 has 14 amino acids. CDR3 nucleotide sequence: TGTGCCAGCAGCTTAGGGACAGGTGTCTACGAGCAGTACGTC. Translation: CASSLGTGVYEQYV.

The chain couples TRBV23-1 to TRBJ2-7, with TRBD2 matching over 16 bases. TRBV23-1 is an ORF, and what it does is uncertain. The CDR3 loop spans 17 amino acids. The CDR3 DNA sequence: TGCGCCAGCAGTCAATCGGGGACTAGCGGGAGGGTATACGGGCAGTACGTC. Translating it yields CASSQSGTSGRVYGQYV.

This clone was observed a few times. The same CDR3 arises from other DNA sequences in this sample as well. In nucleotides, the CDR3 is TGTGCCAGCAGCTTACCTAGCTCCTACGAGCAGTACTTC. This gives the protein CASSLPSSYEQYF. V is TRBV11-2 and J is TRBJ2-7; no reliable D call. CDR1 and CDR2 (germline): SGHAT, FQNNGV. The CDR3 covers 13 residues. Deletions cut 2 bases from V and 0 bases from J, with 5 bases between.

CDR3 sequence reads: CASSWDSNEKLFF. The CDR3 region has the DNA TGTGCCAGCAGCTGGGACAGTAATGAAAAACTGTTTTTT. The genes are TRBV11-3 and TRBJ1-4; 7 nucleotides agree with TRBD1. The CDR3 sequence is 13 residues long. The junction had 0 bases not matched to a gene; V was cut back by 4 bases and J by 4 bases. The germline gives CDR1 SGHNT, CDR2 YENEEA.

This sequence joins TRBV28 and TRBJ2-7, with 12 bases matching TRBD1. The CDR3 is 16 residues long. J was trimmed by 5 bases and V by 5 bases; bases with no gene match: 10. Germline V CDR1 and CDR2: MDHEN, SYDVKM. CDR3: CASSEPRDRGRNEQYF. The CDR3 DNA follows: TGTGCCAGCAGTGAACCTCGGGACAGGGGGCGCAACGAGCAGTACTTC.

The count of this clone is one. V usage is TRBV28 and J usage is TRBJ2-7; D might be TRBD1 (7 bases). The CDR3 sequence is 13 residues long. CDR1 is MDHEN and CDR2 is SYDVKM in the germline V gene. V lost 6 bases, J lost 2 bases, and 11 bases lay in between. The CDR3 nucleotides read TGTGCCAGCAGATCAGGGGGGACCTACGAGCAGTACTTC. Translating it yields CASRSGGTYEQYF.

This clone was detected only once. The rearrangement joins TRBV9 to TRBJ2-1, with 7 bases aligning to TRBD2. The CDR3 contains 15 residues. Trimming removed 3 bases from V and 2 bases from J; junction bases left unmatched: 5. Germline CDR1 is SGDLS and CDR2 is YYNGEE. The CDR3 protein is CASSAAGSTYNEQFF. Here the CDR3 DNA reads TGTGCCAGCAGCGCAGCGGGAAGCACCTACAATGAGCAGTTCTTC.

This clone was observed a single time. The genes are TRBV12-5 and TRBJ2-2; TRBD1 matches at 7 bases. With 4 bases clipped from V and 7 bases from J, the junction kept 3 bases outside the gene matches. CDR1 and CDR2 (germline): LGHNT, FRNRAP. CDR3 size: 13 residues. CDR3 amino acids: CASGSTGVGELFF. For the CDR3, the DNA is TGTGCTAGTGGTTCAACAGGGGTCGGGGAGCTGTTTTTT.

This rearrangement joins TRBV28 to TRBJ2-5; tentatively, D is TRBD1 (6 bases). Germline CDR1 and CDR2: MDHEN and SYDVKM. This CDR3 has 16 amino acids. With 6 bases removed from V and 3 bases from J, the gap between germline ends came to 20 bases. The CDR3 DNA follows: TGTGCCAGCAGACCATGGACAGTTCTCGATGAAGAGACCCAGTACTTC. Translating gives CASRPWTVLDEETQYF.

The DNA of the CDR3 is TGTGCCAGCAGGGAGCGGGAGTATTACACCGGGGAGCTGTTTTTT. This codes for CASREREYYTGELFF. The chain couples TRBV5-5 to TRBJ2-2; 8 bases are shared with TRBD2. The CDR3 sequence is 15 residues long. J was trimmed by 3 bases and V by 5 bases; bases with no gene match: 6. Germline lookup yields CDR1 SGHKS and CDR2 YYEKEE (reference sequence).

This chain uses TRBV10-3 with TRBJ1-2, with 7 positions matching TRBD1. V lost 2 bases and J lost 11; bases outside the gene matches: 8. This CDR3 spans 13 amino acids. The germline CDR1 and CDR2 sequences are ENHRY and SYGVKD. CDR3 in amino acids: CAISEGQGEMYTF. The CDR3 DNA follows: TGTGCCATCAGTGAGGGTCAGGGGGAAATGTACACCTTC.

This chain's CDR3 is CASSPTPTATNTEAFF. CDR3 nucleotide sequence: TGCGCCAGCAGTCCGACCCCGACAGCTACGAACACTGAAGCTTTCTTT. The chain couples TRBV5-1 to TRBJ1-1; possibly TRBD1 for D (5 bases). The germline CDR1 and CDR2 sequences are SGHRS and YFSETQ. V dropped 5 bases and J dropped 1 base, with 18 bases sitting between them. The CDR3 consists of 16 residues.

This rearrangement joins TRBV9 to TRBJ2-7; possibly TRBD1 for D (6 bases). Trimming shortened V by 0 bases and J by 2 bases, and 12 bases separated the two germline ends. This CDR3 comprises 15 residues. The germline V gene encodes CDR1 SGDLS and CDR2 YYNGEE. CDR3 bases: TGTGCCAGCAGCGTAGAGGTTGGGGACACCTACGAGCAGTACTTC. Translating it yields CASSVEVGDTYEQYF.

The chain combines TRBV2 with TRBJ2-7; no clear D. CDR1 is SNHLY and CDR2 is FYNNEI in the germline V gene. The CDR3 has 13 residues. V was trimmed by 4 bases and J by 0 bases, leaving 7 bases between them. The CDR3 protein is CASSAYYSYEQYF. The CDR3 nucleotides read TGTGCCAGCAGTGCGTATTACTCCTACGAGCAGTACTTC.

This rearrangement joins TRBV23-1 to TRBJ2-5; a weak D match, TRBD1 (6 bases). TRBV23-1 is marked as an open reading frame, function uncertain. CDR3 length equals 15 residues. V dropped 6 bases and J dropped 4 bases, with 18 bases sitting between them. The CDR3 sequence: CASSHSEQGIETQYF. For the CDR3, the DNA is TGCGCCAGCAGCCATTCCGAACAGGGAATAGAGACCCAGTACTTC.

This clone was recorded a few times. The DNA of the CDR3 is TGTGCTAGTGGTTTGAGTACTAGCGGGAGGAACACCGGGGAGCTGTTTTTT. Translation gives CASGLSTSGRNTGELFF. The chain couples TRBV12-5 to TRBJ2-2; TRBD2 matches at 11 bases. This CDR3 is 17 amino acids long. Looked up from germline, CDR1 is LGHNT and CDR2 is FRNRAP. The V gene end was trimmed by 2 bases and the J gene end by 1 base; junction bases not matched to a gene: 3.

This clone was seen only a few times. This chain joins TRBV7-9 and TRBJ1-5; D remains ambiguous. This CDR3 is 12 amino acids long. Germline V CDR1 and CDR2: SEHNR, FQNEAQ (reference sequence). Trimming took 2 bases from V and 3 from J, leaving 2 bases between them. The CDR3, as DNA: TGTGCCAGCAGCTTATACAATCAGCCCCAGCATTTT. It translates to CASSLYNQPQHF.

This clone has just one count. The chain links TRBV18 to TRBJ1-2, with 10 positions matching TRBD1. V lost 6 bases, J lost 8 bases, and 3 bases stayed unmatched. CDR3 size: 12 residues. From germline, CDR1 is KGHSH and CDR2 LQKENI. The CDR3 DNA reads TGTGCCAGCTCCGGGACAGGGGAAGGCTACACCTTC. This encodes CASSGTGEGYTF.

This clone has just one count. The rearrangement links TRBV19 to TRBJ2-1; 9 bases are shared with TRBD1. The J segment lost 6 bases and the V segment lost 4 bases, leaving 7 bases of the junction unmatched. The germline V gene encodes CDR1 LNHDA and CDR2 SQIVND (reference sequence). The CDR3 runs 15 residues. CDR3 nucleotides: TGTGCCAGTAGTACACCCGGGACAGGGCCCAATGAGCAGTTCTTC. It yields the protein CASSTPGTGPNEQFF.

The chain combines TRBV28 with TRBJ2-7; a possible D gene is TRBD1 (7 bases). The CDR3 length is 16 residues. CDR1 and CDR2 from the germline V gene are MDHEN and SYDVKM. Deletions cut 5 bases from V and 7 bases from J, with 24 bases between. The CDR3 DNA is TGTGCCAGCAGTCCTCAGGGGACAGCCGCCCGGGGGGAGCAGTACGTC. Protein sequence: CASSPQGTAARGEQYV.